A selection of T cell receptor beta chains follows, all from one sample in a study of technical replicates of blood from a few donors. Profiling relied on immunoSEQ multiplex PCR, and the TCRdb table lists in-frame clones only, not all of them. The table has tens of thousands of clones, about 95% seen once; the top ten hold 0.25% to 0.3%. Sequenced sample: T cells isolated from PBMCs. The source of these receptors is a human donor in good health. The conserved cysteine and the conserved F or W are not part of the CDR3 here. Each record gives: V gene, J gene, CDR3 protein.

TRBV6-5	TRBJ1-1	ASSTSRGNTEAF
TRBV6-5	TRBJ1-1	ASSRTGTGATEAF
TRBV5-1	TRBJ1-3	ASSLGRISGNTIY
TRBV30	TRBJ2-1	AWSPRGDRGLDEQF
TRBV6-1	TRBJ1-2	ASAEYRGSYGYT
TRBV12-5	TRBJ2-1	ASGLGLAEGNEQF
TRBV14	TRBJ2-3	ASSRQTSTDTQY
TRBV19	TRBJ2-2	ASSNHGGLAGELF
TRBV6-4	TRBJ2-6	ASSLGLAGSGANVLT
TRBV27	TRBJ2-7	ASRPRGGASYEQY
TRBV6-5	TRBJ1-1	ASRPPENTEAF
TRBV5-1	TRBJ2-7	ASSLWTSGSEQY
TRBV7-9	TRBJ1-1	ASPRPPGNTEAF
TRBV6-6	TRBJ2-3	ASRVVAGTDTQY
TRBV14	TRBJ1-6	ASSQDVRGLNSPLH
TRBV28	TRBJ1-4	ASSLREKLF
TRBV4-2	TRBJ2-7	ASSQGNPGYEQY
TRBV7-6	TRBJ1-1	ASSRWTGMNTEAF
TRBV29-1	TRBJ2-7	SVTRVRSGYEQY
TRBV27	TRBJ2-1	ASAKAAYNEQF
TRBV10-3	TRBJ1-4	AISDLQGAGEKLF
TRBV11-2	TRBJ2-7	ASSHYEQY
TRBV29-1	TRBJ2-2	SVEGTVSPGELF
TRBV28	TRBJ2-1	ATKKGGLAGNILINNEQF
TRBV30	TRBJ1-1	AWRSEGTEAF
TRBV6-5	TRBJ2-1	ASSYKGLQQF
TRBV30	TRBJ2-7	AWSVGQPSYNYEQY
TRBV2	TRBJ2-7	ASRSAYEQY
TRBV9	TRBJ2-5	ASSPRGLGTQY
TRBV4-1	TRBJ2-1	ASSPVGTSGRAVQF
TRBV7-9	TRBJ2-1	ASSPTGGGNLADEQF
TRBV7-3	TRBJ2-2	ASRLGLYTGELF
TRBV29-1	TRBJ1-2	SVGQGDYGYT
TRBV7-6	TRBJ2-2	ASSKWSENTGELF
TRBV9	TRBJ1-1	ASSPNRIETEAF
TRBV28	TRBJ1-2	TSSEGGANYGYT
TRBV14	TRBJ2-4	ASSQAASGRNIQY
TRBV7-2	TRBJ2-5	ASSYTSGVQETQY